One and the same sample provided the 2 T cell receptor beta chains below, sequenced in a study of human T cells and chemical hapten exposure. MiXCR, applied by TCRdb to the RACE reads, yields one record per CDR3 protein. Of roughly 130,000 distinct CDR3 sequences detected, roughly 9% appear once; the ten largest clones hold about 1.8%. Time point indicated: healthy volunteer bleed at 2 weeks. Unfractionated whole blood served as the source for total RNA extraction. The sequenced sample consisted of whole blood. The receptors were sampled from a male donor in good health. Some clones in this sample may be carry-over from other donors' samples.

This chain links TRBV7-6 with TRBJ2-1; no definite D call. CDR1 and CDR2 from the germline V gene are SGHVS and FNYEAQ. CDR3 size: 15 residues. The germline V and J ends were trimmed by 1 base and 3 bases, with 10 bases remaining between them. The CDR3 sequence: CASSLGQEYYNEQFF. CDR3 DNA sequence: TGTGCCAGCAGCTTAGGTCAGGAATACTACAATGAGCAGTTCTTC.

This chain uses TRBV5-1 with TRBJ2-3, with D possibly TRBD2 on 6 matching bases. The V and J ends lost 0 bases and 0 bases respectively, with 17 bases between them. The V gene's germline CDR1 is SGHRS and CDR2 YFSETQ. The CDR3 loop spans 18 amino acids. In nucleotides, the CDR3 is TGCGCCAGCAGCTTGGATCCACGGCTAGCGAGTAGCACAGATACGCAGTATTTT. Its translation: CASSLDPRLASSTDTQYF.